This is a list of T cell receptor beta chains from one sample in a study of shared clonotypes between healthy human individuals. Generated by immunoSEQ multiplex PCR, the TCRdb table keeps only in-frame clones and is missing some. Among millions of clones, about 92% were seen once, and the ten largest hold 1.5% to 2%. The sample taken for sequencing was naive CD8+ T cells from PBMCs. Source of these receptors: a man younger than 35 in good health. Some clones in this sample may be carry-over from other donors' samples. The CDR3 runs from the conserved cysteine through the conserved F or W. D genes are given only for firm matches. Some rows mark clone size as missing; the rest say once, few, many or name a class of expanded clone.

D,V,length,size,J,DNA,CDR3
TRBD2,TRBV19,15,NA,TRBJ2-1,TGTGCCAGTAGTATGTGGGCTAGCGGAGGCAATGAGCAGTTCTTC,CASSMWASGGNEQFF
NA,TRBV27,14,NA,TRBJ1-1,TGTGCCAGCAGTTTCGGGGTTGGTCTCACTGAAGCTTTCTTT,CASSFGVGLTEAFF
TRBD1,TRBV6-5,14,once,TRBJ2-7,TGTGCCAGCAGTTACTCCGCAGGGGGCTACGAGCAGTACTTC,CASSYSAGGYEQYF
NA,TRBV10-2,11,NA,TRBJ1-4,TGCGCCAGCAGTTTAAATGAAAAACTGTTTTTT,CASSLNEKLFF
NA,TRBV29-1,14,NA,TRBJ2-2,TGCAGCGTTGTTGTTCGGGAGCCGGGCGGGGAGCTGTTTTTT,CSVVVREPGGELFF
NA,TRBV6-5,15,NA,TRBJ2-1,TGTGCCAGCAGTTACGGACGGGGCTCCTACAATGAGCAGTTCTTC,CASSYGRGSYNEQFF
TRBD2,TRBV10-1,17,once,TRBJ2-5,TGCGCCAGCAGTGATCGTCGATTGGGAGGGCCGGGGGAGACCCAGTACTTC,CASSDRRLGGPGETQYF
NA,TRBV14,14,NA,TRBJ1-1,TGTGCCAGCAGCCAAGACCTGACTGGCACTGAAGCTTTCTTT,CASSQDLTGTEAFF
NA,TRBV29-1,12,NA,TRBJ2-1,TGCAGCGTGGTCGGGCCCTACAATGAGCAGTTCTTC,CSVVGPYNEQFF
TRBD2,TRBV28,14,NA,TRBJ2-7,TGTGCCAGCAGTTACACTAGCGGGGCCCCCGAGCAGTACTTC,CASSYTSGAPEQYF
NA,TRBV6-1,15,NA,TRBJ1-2,TGTGCCAGCAGTGAGTTAGTGGTCCTTAACTATGGCTACACCTTC,CASSELVVLNYGYTF
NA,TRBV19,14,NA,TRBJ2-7,TGTGCCAGTAGTCTAGGGACACATGTCTACGAGCAGTACTTC,CASSLGTHVYEQYF
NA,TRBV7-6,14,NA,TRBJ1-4,TGTGCCAGCAGCCCGGGGATTAATCATGAAAAACTGTTTTTT,CASSPGINHEKLFF
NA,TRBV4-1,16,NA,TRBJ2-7,TGCGCCAGCAGCCAAGGGTTTGCGGGGCACTCCTACGAGCAGTACTTC,CASSQGFAGHSYEQYF
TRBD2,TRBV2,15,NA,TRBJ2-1,TGTGCCAGCCTAGACTTAGCGGGGATACGGCATGAGCAGTTCTTC,CASLDLAGIRHEQFF
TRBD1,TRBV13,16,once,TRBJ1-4,TGTGCCAGCAGCTTAGGCAGCCTCGGGACAGTTGAAAAACTGTTTTTT,CASSLGSLGTVEKLFF
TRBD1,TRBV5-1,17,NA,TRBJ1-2,TGCGCCAGCAGCCTGAGCCTAGGGACAGACTCTTTCTATGGCTACACCTTC,CASSLSLGTDSFYGYTF
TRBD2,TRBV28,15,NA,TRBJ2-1,TGTGCCAGCAGTAGAGGACTAGCGGAGAACAATGAGCAGTTCTTC,CASSRGLAENNEQFF
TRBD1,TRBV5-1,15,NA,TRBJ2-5,TGCGCCAGCAGCAACGACAGGGGGTGGCAAGAGACCCAGTACTTC,CASSNDRGWQETQYF
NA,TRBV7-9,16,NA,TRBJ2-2,TGTGCCAGCAGCTTAGTAGGGGGATCGAACACCGGGGAGCTGTTTTTT,CASSLVGGSNTGELFF
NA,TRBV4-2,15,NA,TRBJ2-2,TGTGCCAGCAGCCAAGTTTTAGCGAACACCGGGGAGCTGTTTTTT,CASSQVLANTGELFF
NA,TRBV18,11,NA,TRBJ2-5,TGTGCCAGCTCACGACAAGAGACCCAGTACTTC,CASSRQETQYF
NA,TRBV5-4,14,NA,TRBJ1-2,TGTGCCAGCAGCTTGATTACCGATCACTATGGCTACACCTTC,CASSLITDHYGYTF
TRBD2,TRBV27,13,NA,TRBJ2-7,TGTGCCAGCAGTTTCGGGGGGGGCTACGAGCAGTACTTC,CASSFGGGYEQYF
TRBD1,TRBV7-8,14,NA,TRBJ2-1,TGTGCCAGCAGCTTACTGACAGGGGTCAATGAGCAGTTCTTC,CASSLLTGVNEQFF
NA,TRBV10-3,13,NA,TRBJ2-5,TGTGCCATCAGTGCGATCCTCCAAGAGACCCAGTACTTC,CAISAILQETQYF
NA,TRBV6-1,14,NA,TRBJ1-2,TGTGCCAGCAGTGGTGTGGGTCCCGGCTATGGCTACACCTTC,CASSGVGPGYGYTF
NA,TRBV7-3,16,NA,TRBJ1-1,TGTGCCAGCAGCTTTACCCGGCGCGGTCGGAACACTGAAGCTTTCTTT,CASSFTRRGRNTEAFF
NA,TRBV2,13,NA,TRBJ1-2,TGTGCCAGCAGTTCCGCAGGGGCCTATGGCTACACCTTC,CASSSAGAYGYTF
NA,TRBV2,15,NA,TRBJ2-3,TGTGCCAGCAGTGAACTTGGGGCTGGACCAGATACGCAGTATTTT,CASSELGAGPDTQYF
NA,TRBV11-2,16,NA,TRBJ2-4,TGTGCCAGCAGCCCTTACCCGAGGGAAGCCAAAAACATTCAGTACTTC,CASSPYPREAKNIQYF
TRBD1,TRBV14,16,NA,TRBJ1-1,TGTGCCAGCAGCCAAAGAGGGGGACAGCTGAACACTGAAGCTTTCTTT,CASSQRGGQLNTEAFF
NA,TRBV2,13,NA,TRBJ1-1,TGTGCCAGCAGTGAGACCTGGGGGGCGGAAGCTTTCTTT,CASSETWGAEAFF
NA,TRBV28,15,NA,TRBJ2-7,TGTGCCAGCAGTTTATATGGTTCACCAACCTACGAGCAGTACTTC,CASSLYGSPTYEQYF
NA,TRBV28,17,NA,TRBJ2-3,TGTGCCAGCAGTTTATCCCTCACAGAGTCTAGCACAGATACGCAGTATTTT,CASSLSLTESSTDTQYF
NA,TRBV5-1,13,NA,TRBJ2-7,TGCGCCAGCAGCCCGGACAGCACCTACGAGCAGTACTTC,CASSPDSTYEQYF
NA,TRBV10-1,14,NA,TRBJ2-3,TGCGCCAGCAGGGGGGGATTTAGCACAGATACGCAGTATTTT,CASRGGFSTDTQYF
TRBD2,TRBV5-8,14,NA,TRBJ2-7,TGTGCCAGCAGCTTTCTAGCGGTAGCCTACGAGCAGTACTTC,CASSFLAVAYEQYF
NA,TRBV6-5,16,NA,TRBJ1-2,TGTGCCAGCAGTTACTGGGCAGGGGCGCATAACTATGGCTACACCTTC,CASSYWAGAHNYGYTF
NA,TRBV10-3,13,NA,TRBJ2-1,TGTGCCATCAGTGAGTCGGTCACGGGGTTTCAGTTCTTC,CAISESVTGFQFF
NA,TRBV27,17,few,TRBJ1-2,TGTGCCAGCAGTTCAATCAACGAGATCTGGACCCCCAATAGCTACACCTTC,CASSSINEIWTPNSYTF
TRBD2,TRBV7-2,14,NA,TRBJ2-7,TGTGCCAGCAGCCCGAGCGGGAGGGCCAACGAGCAGTACTTC,CASSPSGRANEQYF
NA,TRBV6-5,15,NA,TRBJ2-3,TGTGCCAGCAGTCCCGGACTCTCTCGCACAGATACGCAGTATTTT,CASSPGLSRTDTQYF
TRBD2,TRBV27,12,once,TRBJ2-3,TGTGCCAGCACGGGGGGGGCAGATACGCAGTATTTT,CASTGGADTQYF